A selection of T cell receptor beta chains follows, all from one sample in a study of response to subunit inactivated influenza vaccine. TCRdb independently ran MiXCR on the RT-PCR reads; one entry per CDR3 protein. The repertoire holds about 700,000 distinct CDR3 sequences, with approximately 15% as singletons. The sample here was PBMCs from blood, taken 11 to 12 days after vaccination. The receptors stem from a man over 45 who received an inactivated influenza vaccine. Both conserved end residues are part of each CDR3. D genes are given only for firm matches. Clone size is stated in some rows and not others, as once, few, many or a class when expanded.

J: TRBJ2-1
D: TRBD2
V: TRBV6-4
size: many
length: 16
CDR3: CASSDKTSGAVDEQFF
DNA: TGTGCCAGCAGTGACAAGACTAGCGGGGCGGTGGATGAGCAGTTCTTC

J: TRBJ1-2
D: TRBD1
V: TRBV7-2
size: few
length: 13
CDR3: CASSLGQIFGYTF
DNA: TGTGCCAGCAGCTTGGGACAGATCTTCGGCTACACCTTC

J: TRBJ2-3
D: .
V: TRBV27
size: few
length: 13
CDR3: CASSLGAAGTQYF
DNA: TGTGCCAGCAGTTTGGGAGCGGCAGGTACGCAGTATTTT

J: TRBJ2-3
D: TRBD1
V: TRBV7-7
size: few
length: 14
CDR3: CASSQSGGADTQYF
DNA: TGTGCTAGCAGCCAGTCAGGGGGCGCAGATACGCAGTATTTT

J: TRBJ2-1
D: .
V: TRBV24-1
size: many
length: 13
CDR3: CATSDLTENEQFF
DNA: TGTGCCACCAGTGATTTGACAGAAAATGAGCAGTTCTTC

J: TRBJ2-3
D: .
V: TRBV15
size: few
length: 14
CDR3: CATSRDLGGDTQYF
DNA: TGTGCCACCAGCAGAGATTTAGGGGGAGATACGCAGTATTTT

J: TRBJ1-1
D: TRBD1
V: TRBV7-9
size: few
length: 14
CDR3: CASRGQGDGTEAFF
DNA: TGTGCCAGCAGGGGACAGGGGGACGGCACTGAAGCTTTCTTT

J: TRBJ1-5
D: .
V: TRBV12-3/TRBV12-4
size: few
length: 15
CDR3: CASSSQVRSNQPQHF
DNA: TGTGCCAGCAGTTCGCAAGTTCGAAGCAATCAGCCCCAGCATTTT

J: TRBJ1-2
D: TRBD1
V: TRBV28
size: few
length: 14
CDR3: CASPRDRVGYGYTF
DNA: TGTGCCAGCCCTAGGGACAGGGTGGGGTATGGCTACACCTTC

J: TRBJ2-5
D: .
V: TRBV4-2
size: .
length: 14
CDR3: CASSQDNSQETQYF
DNA: TGTGCCAGCAGCCAAGATAACAGTCAAGAGACCCAGTACTTC